Detailed here is one T cell receptor beta chain. Its cognate antigen is unknown. This sample was included in a study of T-cell memory formation after mild COVID-19. Study-level information: TCR clusters largely stayed donor specific. Findings and caveats of the study: Cross-reactive memory appears to have joined, as suggested by some responding clones showing up in pre-infection memory. CD4/CD8 balance held among clones contracting day 15 to 85, and later expanders leaned CD4+.

From 5'RACE with constant-segment primers came TCR alpha and TCR beta cDNA libraries that carried sample barcodes and UMIs. TCRdb independently ran MiXCR on the 5' RACE reads; one entry per CDR3 protein. The repertoire holds about 410,000 distinct CDR3 sequences, with less than 25% as singletons. The CDR3 is 16 residues long. The V end was cut by 2 bases, the J end by 8 bases, with 16 bases between. Germline CDR1 reads MGHRA; CDR2 reads YSYEKL. This chain uses TRBV4-1 with TRBJ1-6, with D tentatively TRBD1 (5 bases). Material for sequencing was PBMCs or a T cell subset sorted from them (not recorded which). This TCR was sampled from an adult woman who had mild COVID-19 (a few samples of this study predate the infection). Cell type and time point are not known. CDR3 DNA: TGCGCCAGCAGCCAAACCCTGGGACGGTCGGATTCACCCCTCCACTTT. This sequence encodes CASSQTLGRSDSPLHF.